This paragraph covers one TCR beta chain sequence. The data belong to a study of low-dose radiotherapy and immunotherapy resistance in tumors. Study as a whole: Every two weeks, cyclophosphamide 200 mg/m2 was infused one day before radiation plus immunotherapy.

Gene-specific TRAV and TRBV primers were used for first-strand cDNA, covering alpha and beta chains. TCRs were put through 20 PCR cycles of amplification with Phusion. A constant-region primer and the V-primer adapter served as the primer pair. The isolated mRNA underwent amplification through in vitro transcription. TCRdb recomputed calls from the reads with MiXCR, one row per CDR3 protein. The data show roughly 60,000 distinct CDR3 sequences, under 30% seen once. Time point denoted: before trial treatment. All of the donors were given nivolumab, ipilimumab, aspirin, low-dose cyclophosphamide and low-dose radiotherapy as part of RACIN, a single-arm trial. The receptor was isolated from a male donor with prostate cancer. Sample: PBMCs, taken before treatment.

The CDR3 reads CASSRGQRNYEQYF. The CDR3 coding sequence is TGTGCCAGTAGTAGGGGACAGAGAAACTACGAGCAGTACTTC. The gene calls are TRBV19 and TRBJ2-7, with 7 bases lining up with TRBD1. V was pared by 4 bases and J by 3 bases, with 6 bases of the junction left unmatched. The CDR3 extends over 14 amino acids. The germline CDR1 and CDR2 sequences are LNHDA and SQIVND (reference sequence).